The rows below give T cell receptor beta chains drawn from one sample of a study of response to subunit inactivated influenza vaccine. TCRdb reanalysed the RT-PCR reads using MiXCR and keeps one entry per CDR3 protein. The sample holds 610,000 or so distinct CDR3 sequences, roughly 15% seen once. The sample was PBMCs from blood, taken 12 days after vaccination. These receptors all stem from a man in his fifties or sixties who received an inactivated influenza vaccine. Both conserved end residues are part of each CDR3. A D gene is named only where the DNA matches it firmly. The listing skips clone size in some rows; elsewhere it reads once, few, many or a size class.

>TRBJ2-2|-|-|TRBV11-2
TGTGCCAGCAGCTTGTTTCTCGGAGGCACCGGGGAGCTGTTTTTT
CASSLFLGGTGELFF
>TRBJ2-6|-|few|TRBV9
TGTGCCAGCAGCGTAGAAGGCTCTGGGGCCAACGTCCTGACTTTC
CASSVEGSGANVLTF
>TRBJ2-2|TRBD2|-|TRBV6-1
TGTGCCAGCAGAACAAGCGGGGGGCCTACCGGGGAGCTGTTTTTT
CASRTSGGPTGELFF
>TRBJ1-1|TRBD1|few|TRBV4-1
TGCGCCAGCAGTCAGGACAGGGGTGGCACTGAAGCTTTCTTT
CASSQDRGGTEAFF
>TRBJ2-3|-|few|TRBV20-1
TGCAGCCTACCCACCGGGACTTATAGCACAGATACGCAGTATTTT
CSLPTGTYSTDTQYF
>TRBJ1-2|-|-|TRBV5-8
TGTGCCAGCAGCTCTCGAATTATAAACGCGAATGGCTACACCTTC
CASSSRIINANGYTF
>TRBJ2-1|-|few|TRBV7-3
TGTGCCAGCAGCTCTACTCCGGACCCACTCAATGAGCAGTTCTTC
CASSSTPDPLNEQFF
>TRBJ2-2|TRBD2|-|TRBV12-3/TRBV12-4
TGTGCCAGCAGTTTATCTGGACTAGCGGGGGGGCCCACCGGGGAGCTGTTTTTT
CASSLSGLAGGPTGELFF
>TRBJ1-6|TRBD1|few|TRBV6-2/TRBV6-3
TGTGCCAGCAAGCCACAGGGGGTAGCGGATTCACCCCTCCACTTT
CASKPQGVADSPLHF
>TRBJ2-2|TRBD1|-|TRBV20-1
TGCAGTGCTAGCCGCCGACGGGACAGAGTGGGTTACACCGGGGAGCTGTTTTTT
CSASRRRDRVGYTGELFF
>TRBJ2-1|TRBD2|-|TRBV27
TGTGCCAGCAGTCTGTACTTGCGGGAGGGTCATGAGCAGTTCTTC
CASSLYLREGHEQFF
>TRBJ2-7|TRBD2|-|TRBV29-1
TGCAGCGCGGGGGGGTTGGTGAACGAGCAGTACTTC
CSAGGLVNEQYF
>TRBJ2-4|-|few|TRBV6-1
TGTGCCAGCAGCCGACAGGCCTCGATTGGCAAAAACATTCAGTACTTC
CASSRQASIGKNIQYF
>TRBJ2-5|-|many|TRBV7-2
TGTGCCAGCAGCTTAGTGGGGTCGGGAGAGACCCAGTACTTC
CASSLVGSGETQYF
>TRBJ2-7|TRBD2|-|TRBV7-9
TGTGCCAGCAGCCTATGGCGGGAGATTGGGGGCTACGAGCAGTACTTC
CASSLWREIGGYEQYF
>TRBJ2-3|-|-|TRBV18
TGTGCCAGCTCTCACGGAACAGGGACAGATACGCAGTATTTT
CASSHGTGTDTQYF
>TRBJ2-7|-|few|TRBV5-1
TGCGCCAGCAGCTGGTCGGTGGGCGAGCAGTACTTC
CASSWSVGEQYF
>TRBJ2-7|-|-|TRBV6-2/TRBV6-3
TGTGCCAGCAGACCCGGGATATCGGTCTACGAGCAGTACTTC
CASRPGISVYEQYF
>TRBJ1-6|-|many|TRBV5-1
TGCGCCAGCAGCTCACGACCGGGGGACTATTCACCCCTCCACTTT
CASSSRPGDYSPLHF
>TRBJ2-7|TRBD2|-|TRBV20-1
TGCAGTGCCTGCCCTAGCGGGAGTGGCTACGAGCAGTACTTC
CSACPSGSGYEQYF
>TRBJ1-1|-|-|TRBV5-1
TGCGCCAGCAGCAAGGGAACAGGGAACACTGAAGCTTTCTTT
CASSKGTGNTEAFF
>TRBJ1-6|-|many|TRBV10-3
TGTGCCATCAGTGAGGGTCGGGGGTCACCCCTCCACTTT
CAISEGRGSPLHF
>TRBJ1-6|-|few|TRBV20-1
TGCAGTGCTAGAGATCGGCAGTCCTATAATTCACCCCTCCACTTT
CSARDRQSYNSPLHF
>TRBJ2-7|TRBD2|few|TRBV7-8
TGTGCCAGCAGCGTTCGGGCTAGCGGCTCCTACGAGCAGTACTTC
CASSVRASGSYEQYF
>TRBJ2-7|TRBD1|-|TRBV13
TGTGCCAGCAGCCCCGCCGGGACAGGGGCCCTCTCCTACGAGCAGTACTTC
CASSPAGTGALSYEQYF
>TRBJ2-7|TRBD1|-|TRBV12-3/TRBV12-4
TGTGCCAGCAGTTTACTGGGACAGGGGGGCTCCGAGCAGTACTTC
CASSLLGQGGSEQYF
>TRBJ2-1|-|-|TRBV6-2/TRBV6-3
TGTGCCAGCAGTTACTATGCGGGACTCTCTAATGAGCAGTTCTTC
CASSYYAGLSNEQFF
>TRBJ2-3|TRBD2|-|TRBV3-1
TGTGCCAGCAGCCAAGATCGTCTAGCGGGGGAAGATACGCAGTATTTT
CASSQDRLAGEDTQYF
>TRBJ2-1|-|-|TRBV6-2/TRBV6-3
TGTGCCAGCAGTTTGTTACTGCACGGGGGCCACGAGCAGTTCTTC
CASSLLLHGGHEQFF
>TRBJ2-2|TRBD1|few|TRBV7-6
TGTGCCAGCAGCTTAGCCGGGACAGCTTCACCGGGGGAGCTGTTTTTT
CASSLAGTASPGELFF
>TRBJ2-7|TRBD2|-|TRBV13
TGTGCCAGCCCTAGCGGGGGGGCGAAGCAGTACTTC
CASPSGGAKQYF
>TRBJ2-1|-|-|TRBV12-3/TRBV12-4
TGTGCCAGCAGGCGGACACAGGGAAATTACAATGAGCAGTTCTTC
CASRRTQGNYNEQFF
>TRBJ2-4|TRBD2|-|TRBV12-3/TRBV12-4
TGTGCCAGCAGCCTACGAGGGAGGGAAGCCAAAAACATTCAGTACTTC
CASSLRGREAKNIQYF
>TRBJ2-7|-|few|TRBV4-2
TGTGCCAGCAGCCAAGAATTACTCGGGACCGAGCAGTACTTC
CASSQELLGTEQYF
>TRBJ2-3|-|few|TRBV7-9
TGTGCCAGCGCTATGGTGTCTGCAGATACGCAGTATTTT
CASAMVSADTQYF
>TRBJ2-7|TRBD2|many|TRBV13
TGTGCCAGCAGCTTAAAAGTCTCGTGGACTAGCGGGGATCTCGAGCAGTACTTC
CASSLKVSWTSGDLEQYF
>TRBJ2-7|-|-|TRBV4-1
TGCGCCAGCAGCCAGTATTCGGGCTTAGCGTACGAGCAGTACTTC
CASSQYSGLAYEQYF
>TRBJ2-3|-|few|TRBV2
TGTGCCAGCAGTGCAGTAGATACGCAGTATTTT
CASSAVDTQYF
>TRBJ2-7|-|-|TRBV5-1
TGCGCCAGCAGCTCCGCGACCGGGGTAAGCTCCTACGAGCAGTACTTC
CASSSATGVSSYEQYF
>TRBJ2-1|-|few|TRBV7-8
TGTGCCAGCGGACGAAACAAAGGGATCGCCCGGCGTTGGTATGAGCAGTTCTTC
CASGRNKGIARRWYEQFF
>TRBJ2-5|TRBD2|few|TRBV10-3
TGTGCCATCACCGACGGGACTAGCGGGGGAGAGACCCAGTACTTC
CAITDGTSGGETQYF
>TRBJ2-1|TRBD1|many|TRBV12-3/TRBV12-4
TGTGCCAGCGGAAGGACAGGCAATGAGCAGTTCTTC
CASGRTGNEQFF
>TRBJ2-1|-|few|TRBV7-2
TGTGCCAGCAGCTACGTTTTGGGGGATGAGCAGTTCTTC
CASSYVLGDEQFF
>TRBJ1-2|TRBD1|few|TRBV12-3/TRBV12-4
TGTGCCAGCAGTGTGACAGGGGGCTGGGGCTACACCTTC
CASSVTGGWGYTF
>TRBJ2-7|TRBD1|few|TRBV12-3/TRBV12-4
TGTGCCAGCAGTTATGGACAGGGGGCCAACGAGCAGTACTTC
CASSYGQGANEQYF
>TRBJ2-3|TRBD1|-|TRBV20-1
TGCAGTGCTAGTCCCAGGGGGCGCGGGACAGATACGCAGTATTTT
CSASPRGRGTDTQYF
>TRBJ2-7|TRBD2|few|TRBV5-1
TGCGCCAGCAGCTTGGCAAGCGGACTAGCGGGAGCCTCTTACGAGCAGTACTTC
CASSLASGLAGASYEQYF
>TRBJ2-7|-|-|TRBV28
TGTGCCAGCAGCCTGCCGGCTGGCCAGAACTACGAGCAGTACTTC
CASSLPAGQNYEQYF
>TRBJ1-2|TRBD1|few|TRBV2
TGTGCCAGCATTACGGCAGGGGGCGAATATGGCTACACCTTC
CASITAGGEYGYTF
>TRBJ1-6|-|few|TRBV15
TGTGCCACCAGCAGTGAACTTAGTTCACCCCTCCACTTT
CATSSELSSPLHF
>TRBJ2-5|-|-|TRBV5-1
TGCGCCAGCAGCCCCGGACCGCGGGAGACCCAGTACTTC
CASSPGPRETQYF
>TRBJ2-3|-|many|TRBV29-1
TGCAGCGTCGGCGCGGCAGGGCGGGCAGATACGCAGTATTTT
CSVGAAGRADTQYF
>TRBJ2-2|-|few|TRBV12-3/TRBV12-4
TGTGCCAGCAGTTTAGATTGGTCTCAGGGCTCCGGCACCGGGGAGCTGTTTTTT
CASSLDWSQGSGTGELFF
>TRBJ1-1|-|few|TRBV4-1
TGCGCCAGCAGCCAAGATTTCGCCAGGACTGTTGAAGCTTTCTTT
CASSQDFARTVEAFF
>TRBJ1-3|TRBD1|-|TRBV5-5
TGTGCCAGCAGCTTGTGGGACAGGGCTGGAAACACCATATATTTT
CASSLWDRAGNTIYF
>TRBJ2-6|TRBD1|few|TRBV12-3/TRBV12-4
TGTGCCAGCAGTTTGGTGCGCAGGGGGTTGTCTGGGGCCAACGTCCTGACTTTC
CASSLVRRGLSGANVLTF
>TRBJ1-2|-|many|TRBV5-1
TGCGCCAGCAGCTTGAGGGGCGCGGACTATGGCTACACCTTC
CASSLRGADYGYTF
>TRBJ2-2|-|-|TRBV6-2/TRBV6-3
TGTGCCAGCAGTTACCTGTGGTTGGGGGAGCTGTTTTTT
CASSYLWLGELFF
>TRBJ2-5|TRBD2|-|TRBV20-1
TGCAGTGCTAGAGATCCGGGCGGGGGGGCCAGAGAGACCCAGTACTTC
CSARDPGGGARETQYF
>TRBJ2-3|-|-|TRBV6-1
TGTGCCAGCAGCAGCCGGGACTCCTATAGTCTAGATACGCAGTATTTT
CASSSRDSYSLDTQYF